The 3 T cell receptor beta chains in this list originate from one sample, sequenced in a study of early T cells in non-severe SARS-CoV-2 infection. TCRdb independently ran MiXCR on the 5' RACE reads; one entry per CDR3 protein. Among some 110,000 distinct CDR3 sequences listed, approximately 15% were seen once. The sequenced sample consisted of whole blood. The receptors here all came from an adult who was a healthcare worker with PCR-confirmed SARS-CoV-2 infection or an uninfected control (not recorded which).

V gene TRBV20-1 combines with J gene TRBJ2-2, with D hard to call. The CDR3 has 13 amino acids. The germline CDR1 and CDR2 sequences are DFQATT and SNEGSKA (reference sequence). The ends were cut back, 7 bases at V and 0 bases at J, with 9 bases in the middle. The CDR3 DNA reads TGCAGTGTAAGGCAGGCGAACACCGGGGAGCTGTTTTTT. Protein sequence: CSVRQANTGELFF.

This rearrangement joins TRBV7-2 to TRBJ1-1, with 7 bases that match TRBD1. The CDR3 spans 14 residues. Germline V lookup: CDR1 SGHTA, CDR2 FQGNSA. With 3 bases clipped from V and 5 bases from J, the junction kept 6 bases outside the gene matches. CDR3 residues: CASSFRQGGTEAFF. In nucleotides, the CDR3 is TGTGCCAGCAGCTTTAGACAGGGCGGGACTGAAGCTTTCTTT.

In this sample, this clonotype turned up a few times. V is TRBV3-1 and J is TRBJ2-5; D may be TRBD1 or TRBD2 (6 bases each). The CDR3 runs 15 residues. Germline CDR1 is LGHDT and CDR2 is YNNKEL (reference sequence). V was cut by 2 bases and J by 2 bases, with 12 bases left in between. The CDR3 sequence is CASSQTTGAQETQYF. In nucleotides, the CDR3 is TGTGCCAGCAGCCAAACGACGGGGGCACAAGAGACCCAGTACTTC.